The sequence of this TCR beta chain was determined in a study of T-cell reconstitution after alpha-beta-depleted transplantation in children. Study-wide results and limits: Roughly two months post-transplant, alpha-beta T cells reportedly originated from several hundred graft clones that had expanded. Newly made T cells mostly supplied T-cell counts and diversity one year after transplant.

V lost 1 base and J 5 bases, leaving 13 bases between the germline ends. This CDR3 comprises 14 residues. Germline CDR1 reads SGHDT; CDR2 reads YYEEEE. Regarding this clonotype: The antigen is unknown.

During its preparation, the TCRbeta library received unique molecular identifiers. TCRdb reanalysed the PCR reads using MiXCR and keeps one entry per CDR3 protein. The sample comprises under 850,000 distinct CDR3 sequences, about 12% of which are singletons, and roughly 0.77% rests with the top ten. The source material was PBMCs, sampled before TCRalphabeta/CD19-depleted stem cell transplant. The chain uses TRBV5-6 and TRBJ2-7; D is undetermined. This TCR was recovered from a girl aged 2-10 years with congenital amegakaryocytic thrombocytopenia, due to receive a stem cell transplant. The CDR3 loop is CASSLSPRSHEQYF. DNA of the CDR3: TGTGCCAGCAGCTTGTCTCCCCGCAGCCACGAGCAGTACTTC.